One sample yielded the 12 T cell receptor beta chains listed below, sequenced in a study of Tregs in tolerant kidney transplant recipients. Libraries were prepared by immunoSEQ multiplex PCR; TCRdb keeps only in-frame clonotypes and omits some of them. The table has about 52,000 clones, 90% to 95% seen once. Recipients received nonmyeloablative bone marrow transplants from related graft donors, with transient mixed chimerism. This material consisted of CD8+ T cells from blood (PBMCs), taken 24 months after the transplant. The source of these receptors is a human patient who received a combined kidney and bone marrow transplant. Some of the T cells may derive from the graft donor.

The chain uses TRBV19 and TRBJ2-1; no reliable D call. This CDR3 has 14 residues. Germline V gives CDR1 LNHDA, CDR2 SQIVND (reference sequence). Trimming pared 6 bases from V and 12 bases from J, leaving 21 bases between. The CDR3 region is CASSIHLPSAGQFF. The CDR3 DNA follows: TGTGCCAGTAGCATCCACCTACCCAGCGCTGGGCAGTTCTTC.

This chain connects TRBV19 to TRBJ1-5; TRBD1 matches 7 bases. Germline values: CDR1 LNHDA, CDR2 SQIVND (reference sequence). CDR3 length: 15 amino acids. V lost 3 bases, J lost 6 bases, and 8 bases stayed unmatched. CDR3 bases: TGTGCCAGTAGTATTGACAGGGAAGGGGTTCAGCCCCAGCATTTT. Protein product: CASSIDREGVQPQHF. The entire variable domain, with the rest obtained from reference TRBV19 and TRBJ1-5, is as follows: DGGITQSPKYLFRKEGQNVTLSCEQNLNHDAMYWYRQDPGQGLRLIYYSQIVNDFQKGDIAEGYSVSREKKESFPLTVTSAQKNPTAFYLCASSIDREGVQPQHFGDGTRLSIL.

The chain links TRBV28 to TRBJ1-1; D might be TRBD1 (6 bases). The V and J ends lost 2 bases and 7 bases respectively, with 14 bases between them. The germline gives CDR1 MDHEN, CDR2 SYDVKM. CDR3 size: 14 residues. For the CDR3, the DNA is TGTGCCAGCAGTTTAGGACAGAATCGAGTTGAAGCTTTCTTT. Translating it yields CASSLGQNRVEAFF.

The V call is TRBV13, the J call TRBJ2-2, with 7 bases lining up with TRBD2. The CDR3 runs 16 residues. V shed 4 bases and J 4 bases; nucleotides not matched to a gene: 9. CDR1 PRHDT and CDR2 FYEKMQ come from the germline V gene (reference sequence). CDR3 bases: TGTGCCAGCAGCTATAGCGGGTTCATATCCACCGGGGAGCTGTTTTTT. Translating it yields CASSYSGFISTGELFF.

This clone appeared a single time. This sequence joins TRBV7-8 and TRBJ2-3, with D possibly matching TRBD2 (5 bases). CDR1 is SGHVS, CDR2 FQNEAQ, per germline. The CDR3 has 15 residues. V was pared by 1 base and J by 5 bases, with 13 bases between. The CDR3 spells CASSLGSSSLDTQYF. CDR3 in DNA: TGTGCCAGCAGCTTAGGCTCTAGCTCCCTAGATACGCAGTATTTT.

The V and J genes are TRBV29-1 and TRBJ2-7; perhaps TRBD2 as D (6 bases). The CDR3 is made up of 14 amino acids. Per the germline V gene, CDR1 is SQVTM and CDR2 is ANQGSEA. V gave up 0 bases and J gave up 2 bases, with 11 bases separating them. Here the CDR3 DNA reads TGCAGCGTTGAAGAACGCGGGGTCCCCTACGAGCAGTACTTC. It is translated as CSVEERGVPYEQYF.

The genes are TRBV9 and TRBJ2-3, with TRBD1 identical over 7 bases. The V gene end was trimmed by 5 bases and the J gene end by 2 bases; junction bases not matched to a gene: 5. The CDR3 length is 14 residues. CDR1 SGDLS and CDR2 YYNGEE come from the germline V gene. CDR3 amino acids: CASRGGPSTDTQYF. CDR3 nucleotide sequence: TGTGCCAGCAGAGGGGGCCCCTCCACAGATACGCAGTATTTT.

This sequence joins TRBV5-1 and TRBJ2-7; 7 bases are a match to TRBD1. The CDR3 is 15 residues long. The germline V gene has CDR1 SGHRS and CDR2 YFSETQ. V gave up 0 bases and J gave up 2 bases; unmatched junction bases: 5. The CDR3 nucleotides are TGCGCCAGCAGCTTGGGGGTCGGGACAGCCTACGAGCAGTACTTC. It codes for CASSLGVGTAYEQYF.

The DNA for the CDR3 is TGTGCCAGCAGTGTTGGACAGGGGGCCTACGAGCAGTACTTC. Translation: CASSVGQGAYEQYF. The chain combines TRBV25-1 with TRBJ2-7, with 10 bases aligning to TRBD1. V was pared by 4 bases and J by 2 bases, with 2 bases of the junction left unmatched. The germline gives CDR1 MGHDK, CDR2 SYGVNS. The CDR3 covers 14 residues.

This chain joins TRBV15 and TRBJ1-4, with D perhaps matching TRBD1 (5 bases). V lost 3 bases, J lost 4 bases, and 12 bases lay in between. This CDR3 spans 15 amino acids. Germline loops: CDR1 LNHNV, CDR2 YYDKDF (reference sequence). In DNA, the CDR3 is TGTGCCACCAGCAGGATTAGGGGAAGTAATGAAAAACTGTTTTTT. Translation gives CATSRIRGSNEKLFF.

This clone was seen just once. The chain carries TRBV11-3 and TRBJ1-1; 8 bases agree with TRBD1. V trimming: 5 bases; J trimming: 1 base; junction bases outside the gene matches: 6. CDR1 SGHNT and CDR2 YENEEA come from the germline V gene. The CDR3 is 15 residues long. The CDR3 DNA is TGTGCCAGCAGCACCGGGACAGGCCGGAACACTGAAGCTTTCTTT. Amino acid sequence: CASSTGTGRNTEAFF.

This clone was detected once. This chain connects TRBV13 to TRBJ2-1; 7 positions agree with TRBD2. Per the germline V gene, CDR1 is PRHDT and CDR2 is FYEKMQ (reference sequence). J gave up 3 bases and V 4 bases, and 12 bases lay outside the gene matches. This CDR3 comprises 17 residues. Here the CDR3 DNA reads TGTGCCAGCAGCTCCCTCGAGGGTCAGCGGGGCTACAATGAGCAGTTCTTC. It translates to CASSSLEGQRGYNEQFF.